The present T cell receptor beta chain was sequenced within a study of long-term antiretroviral therapy in people with HIV. Trimming cost V 0 bases and J 4 bases, with 6 bases left between them. Germline V gene data show CDR1 as MNHEY and CDR2 as SVGAGI. The CDR3 sequence is 13 residues long. In the case of this clone: Its antigen is unknown.

Survey-level immunoSEQ v3.0 assays were run. The table came from immunoSEQ multiplex PCR; TCRdb's copy has only in-frame clones and leaves some out. The sample has 15,000 to 20,000 clones, around four fifths seen once. Study-level points and caveats: HIV repertoires had narrower CDR3 length ranges than controls.

J is TRBJ1-1 and V is TRBV6-5, with D unresolved. The material was unsorted PBMCs, obtained 0.3 years after starting antiretroviral therapy. The receptor was derived from a man aged 18 to 29 with HIV. For the CDR3, the DNA is TGTGCCAGCAGTTACTCTTCTAGCACTGAAGCTTTCTTT. Its translation is CASSYSSSTEAFF.